The rows below give T cell receptor beta chains drawn from one sample of a study of regulatory T cells. The assay was immunoSEQ multiplex PCR, and TCRdb's table has in-frame clones only and misses some. This table holds approximately 37,000 clones, approximately 90% found once. Sequenced: conventional CD4+ T cells sorted from blood. These receptors came from a person under 30 with CD3G deficiency. CDR3s include the opening cysteine and the closing phenylalanine or tryptophan. D genes are given only for firm matches. The size entry is marked missing in some rows and otherwise reads once, few, many or a size class.

j_gene,v_gene,d_gene,abundance,CDR3aa,CDR3nt
TRBJ2-7,TRBV7-8,-,-,CASSQRDRSEQYF,TGTGCCAGCAGCCAACGAGACCGGAGCGAGCAGTACTTC
TRBJ2-3,TRBV19,-,-,CASSPNLLTDTQYF,TGTGCCAGTAGCCCTAACTTACTCACAGATACGCAGTATTTT
TRBJ2-7,TRBV28,-,-,CASSLSQLYEQYF,TGTGCCAGCAGTTTAAGCCAGCTCTACGAGCAGTACTTC
TRBJ2-7,TRBV28,TRBD1,-,CASRNRGDTYEQYF,TGTGCCAGCAGGAACAGGGGGGATACCTACGAGCAGTACTTC
TRBJ2-5,TRBV6-5,TRBD1,-,CASSYSVQGETQYF,TGTGCCAGCAGTTACTCGGTACAGGGGGAGACCCAGTACTTC
TRBJ2-7,TRBV28,-,-,CASSRYGRGAYEQYF,TGTGCCAGCAGCCGATACGGGAGAGGGGCCTACGAGCAGTACTTC
TRBJ2-1,TRBV10-3,-,-,CATRWNTPGQQFF,TGTGCCACCCGGTGGAACACTCCAGGTCAGCAGTTCTTC
TRBJ1-1,TRBV5-1,-,-,CASSSDLGTEAFF,TGCGCCAGCAGCTCAGACTTAGGGACTGAAGCTTTCTTT
TRBJ2-3,TRBV19,TRBD2,-,CASSTSAGGPTDTQYF,TGTGCCAGTAGTACCTCCGCGGGGGGCCCCACCGATACGCAGTATTTT
TRBJ2-3,TRBV9,-,-,CASSVVQVGRGGDTQYF,TGTGCCAGCAGCGTAGTTCAGGTGGGTAGAGGAGGGGATACGCAGTATTTT
TRBJ2-7,TRBV28,-,-,CASTGAYGEQYF,TGTGCCAGCACAGGGGCCTACGGGGAGCAGTACTTC
TRBJ2-3,TRBV7-9,TRBD2,-,CASSHGTTTDTQYF,TGTGCCAGCAGCCACGGGACTACCACAGATACGCAGTATTTT
TRBJ2-3,TRBV5-1,-,-,CASSLDRDTQYF,TGCGCCAGCAGCTTGGATCGGGATACGCAGTATTTT
TRBJ1-5,TRBV19,TRBD1,-,CASSPLTGFNQPQHF,TGTGCCAGTAGTCCCCTGACAGGGTTCAATCAGCCCCAGCATTTT
TRBJ2-2,TRBV6-6,TRBD1,-,CASSRTGFTGELFF,TGTGCCAGCAGCCGGACAGGGTTTACCGGGGAGCTGTTTTTT
TRBJ2-3,TRBV7-8,TRBD1,-,CASSLGQTYHTDTQYF,TGTGCCAGCAGCTTGGGACAGACGTATCACACAGATACGCAGTATTTT
TRBJ2-7,TRBV11-2,-,once,CASSLAPPQASGGEQYF,TGTGCCAGCAGCTTAGCCCCGCCGCAGGCATCCGGTGGCGAGCAGTACTTC
TRBJ1-2,TRBV19,-,-,CASSADSYGYTF,TGTGCCAGTAGTGCGGACAGCTATGGCTACACCTTC
TRBJ2-7,TRBV10-3,TRBD1,-,CAISESGTGGEQYF,TGTGCCATCAGTGAGTCCGGGACAGGGGGCGAGCAGTACTTC
TRBJ2-1,TRBV5-1,TRBD2,-,CASSPSGNSYNEQFF,TGCGCCAGCAGCCCCAGCGGGAACAGCTACAATGAGCAGTTCTTC
TRBJ2-7,TRBV11-2,-,few,CASRPTLTYEQYF,TGTGCCAGCAGACCAACACTAACCTACGAGCAGTACTTC
TRBJ2-7,TRBV10-3,-,-,CAIRADSSYEQYF,TGTGCCATCAGGGCCGACAGCTCCTACGAGCAGTACTTC
TRBJ1-2,TRBV28,-,-,CASSLSQGSGYTF,TGTGCCAGCAGTTTAAGCCAGGGAAGCGGCTACACCTTC
TRBJ2-7,TRBV7-2,-,once,CASSRDLGPYEQYF,TGTGCCAGCAGCCGGGACCTGGGGCCCTACGAGCAGTACTTC
TRBJ2-3,TRBV5-1,-,-,CASSLGSRNTQYF,TGCGCCAGCAGCTTGGGGTCACGAAATACGCAGTATTTT
TRBJ2-7,TRBV6-1,-,-,CASSGSSTGSYEQYF,TGTGCCAGCAGCGGGAGTTCGACAGGGTCCTACGAGCAGTACTTC
TRBJ1-2,TRBV6-1,TRBD1,-,CASRSADRGIDGYTF,TGTGCCAGCAGGAGCGCCGACAGGGGGATAGATGGCTACACCTTC
TRBJ2-3,TRBV5-1,TRBD1,-,CASSLQGIYTDTQYF,TGCGCCAGCAGCCTACAGGGGATTTACACAGATACGCAGTATTTT
TRBJ2-7,TRBV28,TRBD2,-,CASSKGGRAGMEQYF,TGTGCCAGCAGTAAGGGCGGGAGGGCCGGAATGGAGCAGTACTTC